This TCR beta chain was captured in a study of cytomegalovirus exposure and HLA in healthy donors. Study-level findings and limits: In a later analysis, parvovirus B19, influenza, CMV and Epstein-Barr virus appeared linked to several top co-occurrence clusters.

A single count supports this clone. Its antigen remains unknown. V lost 2 bases, J lost 0 bases, and 14 bases lay in between. CDR1 is SQVTM, CDR2 ANQGSEA, per germline. The CDR3 runs 16 residues. The PCR used 60 Vbeta and 13 Jbeta primers. Produced via immunoSEQ multiplex PCR; TCRdb's table is partial and in-frame only. Of 130,000 or so clones listed, roughly 80% are singletons. The sample taken for sequencing was PBMCs. The V call is TRBV29-1, the J call TRBJ2-1, with a weak D call TRBD2 (6 bases). This TCR came from a man younger than 35 in good health and CMV-seronegative. CDR3 protein: CSVERVGGSSYNEQFF. CDR3 in DNA: TGCAGCGTTGAAAGGGTGGGGGGAAGCTCCTACAATGAGCAGTTCTTC.